Here is one TCR beta chain with its context. The antigen is undetermined. These data come from a study of T-cell reconstitution after alpha-beta-depleted transplantation in children. J gave up 10 bases and V 2 bases, and 9 bases lay outside the gene matches. This CDR3 comprises 15 residues. Unique molecular identifiers were used to barcode this TCRbeta library. TCRdb recomputed calls from the PCR reads with MiXCR, one row per CDR3 protein. The sample lists under 750,000 distinct CDR3 sequences, roughly 24% occurring once. Findings and limits, study-wide: Hyperexpanded clones declined; after one year, newly produced T cells mostly supplied diversity. Surviving thymic progenitors and recipient T cells were the source of high TCRbeta diversity at day 60 in some patients. The origin of alpha-beta T cells about two months after transplant was reportedly several hundred expanded graft clones.

The source of this sequence is a boy younger than two who had a stem cell transplant for acute myeloid leukemia, so the T cells may come from the graft donor. Sequencing was performed on PBMCs, mostly from graft donor cells, taken 360 days after TCRalphabeta/CD19-depleted stem cell transplant. The V and J genes are TRBV12-3 or TRBV12-4 and TRBJ2-5, with TRBD2 matching over 11 bases. The CDR3 DNA reads as TGTGCCAGCAGTTTACGGCTAGCGGGGGGTGGTTACCAGTACTTC. Translating gives CASSLRLAGGGYQYF.